Listed below are T cell receptor beta chains from one sample, sequenced in a study of shared clonotypes between healthy human individuals. Data came from immunoSEQ multiplex PCR; TCRdb stores just in-frame clones and leaves some out. The sample includes about 1 million clones, roughly 70% of them seen just once. The sequenced sample consisted of memory CD4+ T cells sorted from blood. The receptors come from a man between 18 and 29 years old in good health. Both conserved end residues are part of each CDR3. Each record gives: CDR3 length, clone size, V gene, D gene, J gene, CDR3 DNA, CDR3 protein. D genes are given only for firm matches. Clone size is given for some rows only: seen once, a few or many times, or a class if the clone is expanded.

len: 18; abundance: NA; v_gene: TRBV5-1; d_gene: TRBD2; j_gene: TRBJ2-2; CDR3nt: TGCGCCAGCAGCTTGGGACTAGCGGGAGTACCGAACACCGGGGAGCTGTTTTTT; CDR3aa: CASSLGLAGVPNTGELFF
len: 13; abundance: NA; v_gene: TRBV6-1; d_gene: NA; j_gene: TRBJ1-1; CDR3nt: TGTGCCAGCAGTGAACTTCAGGTTGCTGAAGCTTTCTTT; CDR3aa: CASSELQVAEAFF
len: 16; abundance: NA; v_gene: TRBV5-4; d_gene: NA; j_gene: TRBJ2-5; CDR3nt: TGTGCCAGCAGCTTCCCCCACGGGGGAGACAAAGAGACCCAGTACTTC; CDR3aa: CASSFPHGGDKETQYF
len: 14; abundance: NA; v_gene: TRBV19; d_gene: TRBD2; j_gene: TRBJ2-1; CDR3nt: TGTGCCAGTAAAGTAACTAGCGCTAACAATGAGCAGTTCTTC; CDR3aa: CASKVTSANNEQFF
len: 12; abundance: NA; v_gene: TRBV2; d_gene: NA; j_gene: TRBJ2-7; CDR3nt: TGTGCCTACCAGGGCGGGGACTACGAGCAGTACTTC; CDR3aa: CAYQGGDYEQYF
len: 14; abundance: NA; v_gene: TRBV15; d_gene: NA; j_gene: TRBJ2-7; CDR3nt: TGTGCCACCAGCAGAGCAGAAGGAATGCCCCAGCAGTACTTC; CDR3aa: CATSRAEGMPQQYF
len: 17; abundance: many; v_gene: TRBV7-2; d_gene: TRBD1; j_gene: TRBJ2-1; CDR3nt: TGTGCCAGCAGCTTAGCGTCGCAGGGGGCGGGATACAATGAGCAGTTCTTC; CDR3aa: CASSLASQGAGYNEQFF
len: 15; abundance: NA; v_gene: TRBV4-3; d_gene: NA; j_gene: TRBJ2-1; CDR3nt: TGCGCCAGCAGCCAAGGTAGCAACTCGTACAATGAGCAGTTCTTC; CDR3aa: CASSQGSNSYNEQFF
len: 15; abundance: NA; v_gene: TRBV2; d_gene: NA; j_gene: TRBJ1-6; CDR3nt: TGTGCCAGCAGTTTAGCCCGGGATATGAATTCACCCCTCCACTTT; CDR3aa: CASSLARDMNSPLHF
len: 15; abundance: NA; v_gene: TRBV10-3; d_gene: TRBD1; j_gene: TRBJ2-1; CDR3nt: TGTGCCATCAGTTTCGGGACAGTTAATGGCAATGAGCAGTTCTTC; CDR3aa: CAISFGTVNGNEQFF
len: 16; abundance: few; v_gene: TRBV7-2; d_gene: TRBD2; j_gene: TRBJ2-2; CDR3nt: TGTGCCAGCAGCTTAGTAGCGGGGCTGAACACCGGGGAGCTGTTTTTT; CDR3aa: CASSLVAGLNTGELFF
len: 14; abundance: NA; v_gene: TRBV7-9; d_gene: TRBD1; j_gene: TRBJ2-5; CDR3nt: TGTGCCAGCAGTGGGACAGGTTCTAAAGAGACCCAGTACTTC; CDR3aa: CASSGTGSKETQYF
len: 13; abundance: NA; v_gene: TRBV6-5; d_gene: TRBD1; j_gene: TRBJ1-2; CDR3nt: TGTGCCAGCAGTCTGACAGGGAACTATGGCTACACCTTC; CDR3aa: CASSLTGNYGYTF
len: 11; abundance: NA; v_gene: TRBV6-5; d_gene: NA; j_gene: TRBJ1-1; CDR3nt: TGTGCCAGCAGTGACTATCTTGAAGCTTTCTTT; CDR3aa: CASSDYLEAFF
len: 14; abundance: NA; v_gene: TRBV5-1; d_gene: NA; j_gene: TRBJ1-2; CDR3nt: TGCGCCAGCAGCTTGGAGGGGGACAACTATGGCTACACCTTC; CDR3aa: CASSLEGDNYGYTF
len: 15; abundance: few; v_gene: TRBV2; d_gene: TRBD1; j_gene: TRBJ2-1; CDR3nt: TGTGCCAGCAGTGGGGGACAGGGATTTTGGGATGAGCAGTTCTTC; CDR3aa: CASSGGQGFWDEQFF
len: 15; abundance: NA; v_gene: TRBV2; d_gene: NA; j_gene: TRBJ2-5; CDR3nt: TGTGCCAGCAGTGAGACAGGACTACCTCAAGAGACCCAGTACTTC; CDR3aa: CASSETGLPQETQYF
len: 16; abundance: few; v_gene: TRBV5-1; d_gene: TRBD1; j_gene: TRBJ1-6; CDR3nt: TGCGCCAGCAGCTTGGGGGACAGGGGACTAAATTCACCCCTCCACTTT; CDR3aa: CASSLGDRGLNSPLHF
len: 14; abundance: NA; v_gene: TRBV19; d_gene: TRBD1; j_gene: TRBJ1-5; CDR3nt: TGTGCCAGTAATTTACAGGGGAGCAATCAGCCCCAGCATTTT; CDR3aa: CASNLQGSNQPQHF
len: 13; abundance: NA; v_gene: TRBV7-8; d_gene: NA; j_gene: TRBJ2-7; CDR3nt: TGTGCCAGCAGCTTCGCGGGCGTTCGCGAGCAGTACTTC; CDR3aa: CASSFAGVREQYF
len: 12; abundance: NA; v_gene: TRBV29-1; d_gene: NA; j_gene: TRBJ2-5; CDR3nt: TGCAGCATGGCAGGGTACCAAGAGACCCAGTACTTC; CDR3aa: CSMAGYQETQYF
len: 14; abundance: few; v_gene: TRBV19; d_gene: TRBD1; j_gene: TRBJ1-6; CDR3nt: TGTGCCAGCTCAGGGGGCTATGGTAATTCACCCCTCCACTTT; CDR3aa: CASSGGYGNSPLHF
len: 13; abundance: NA; v_gene: TRBV28; d_gene: NA; j_gene: TRBJ1-1; CDR3nt: TGTGCCATCACCGCCCCCGGCGACACTGAAGCTTTCTTT; CDR3aa: CAITAPGDTEAFF
len: 15; abundance: NA; v_gene: TRBV7-9; d_gene: TRBD2; j_gene: TRBJ2-1; CDR3nt: TGTGCCAGCAGACCTCGACTAGCGGGATACAATGAGCAGTTCTTC; CDR3aa: CASRPRLAGYNEQFF
len: 14; abundance: NA; v_gene: TRBV30; d_gene: TRBD2; j_gene: TRBJ2-1; CDR3nt: TGTGCCTGGACTCGTTCGGGGGGACCGGAGGAGCAGTTCTTC; CDR3aa: CAWTRSGGPEEQFF
len: 15; abundance: once; v_gene: TRBV10-3; d_gene: TRBD2; j_gene: TRBJ2-5; CDR3nt: TGTGCCACCGGGACTAGCGGGGGCCGCGGCGAGACCCAGTACTTC; CDR3aa: CATGTSGGRGETQYF
len: 13; abundance: few; v_gene: TRBV5-6; d_gene: NA; j_gene: TRBJ1-2; CDR3nt: TGTGCCAGCAGCCCGACCAGAGTCTATGGCTACACCTTC; CDR3aa: CASSPTRVYGYTF
len: 13; abundance: NA; v_gene: TRBV28; d_gene: NA; j_gene: TRBJ1-2; CDR3nt: TGTGCCAGCAGTTCAGGGGCCAACTATGGCTACACCTTC; CDR3aa: CASSSGANYGYTF
len: 15; abundance: once; v_gene: TRBV2; d_gene: TRBD1; j_gene: TRBJ1-5; CDR3nt: TGTGCCAGCAGCCGGGAACAGGGGGCGAATCAGCCCCAGCATTTT; CDR3aa: CASSREQGANQPQHF
len: 14; abundance: few; v_gene: TRBV10-3; d_gene: NA; j_gene: TRBJ1-1; CDR3nt: TGTGCCATCAGTGAGTCGGAGACGGACACTGAAGCTTTCTTT; CDR3aa: CAISESETDTEAFF
len: 15; abundance: NA; v_gene: TRBV7-6; d_gene: NA; j_gene: TRBJ1-1; CDR3nt: TGTGCCAGCAGCTTAGGGGTGGCGGGCGGTAGAGAAGCTTTCTTT; CDR3aa: CASSLGVAGGREAFF
len: 13; abundance: NA; v_gene: TRBV11-3; d_gene: NA; j_gene: TRBJ1-1; CDR3nt: TGTGCCAGCAGCTTTAAAAGTAACACTGAAGCTTTCTTT; CDR3aa: CASSFKSNTEAFF
len: 13; abundance: once; v_gene: TRBV10-2; d_gene: NA; j_gene: TRBJ2-5; CDR3nt: TGCGCCAGCAGGAAGACTAAGGGAGAGACCCAGTACTTC; CDR3aa: CASRKTKGETQYF
len: 16; abundance: NA; v_gene: TRBV10-3; d_gene: NA; j_gene: TRBJ1-2; CDR3nt: TGTGCCATCAGTGAGTCGAAAGTCGGGGACCTAGGGGGCTACACCTTC; CDR3aa: CAISESKVGDLGGYTF
len: 12; abundance: few; v_gene: TRBV7-9; d_gene: NA; j_gene: TRBJ2-1; CDR3nt: TGTGCCAGCAGCCCCCGTCACCCTGAGCAGTTCTTC; CDR3aa: CASSPRHPEQFF
len: 16; abundance: NA; v_gene: TRBV19; d_gene: NA; j_gene: TRBJ2-3; CDR3nt: TGTGCCAGTAGAAGTGAGGGCCATCTGGGCACAGATACGCAGTATTTT; CDR3aa: CASRSEGHLGTDTQYF
len: 16; abundance: NA; v_gene: TRBV7-8; d_gene: NA; j_gene: TRBJ2-7; CDR3nt: TGTGCCAGCAGCTTAGTTTCCGCAGGGATCCCCCACGAGCAGTACTTC; CDR3aa: CASSLVSAGIPHEQYF
len: 13; abundance: few; v_gene: TRBV21-1; d_gene: NA; j_gene: TRBJ1-2; CDR3nt: TGTGCCAGTCCGACAGGCCTTAACTATGGCTACACCTTC; CDR3aa: CASPTGLNYGYTF
len: 17; abundance: NA; v_gene: TRBV5-1; d_gene: NA; j_gene: TRBJ1-1; CDR3nt: TGCGCCAGCAGCCCACTCTGGTCGTCAGGCGTGAACACTGAAGCTTTCTTT; CDR3aa: CASSPLWSSGVNTEAFF
len: 13; abundance: NA; v_gene: TRBV7-3; d_gene: NA; j_gene: TRBJ1-2; CDR3nt: TGTGCCAGCAGCTTACAGCAAGGTTATGGCTACACCTTC; CDR3aa: CASSLQQGYGYTF
len: 15; abundance: NA; v_gene: TRBV19; d_gene: NA; j_gene: TRBJ1-6; CDR3nt: TGTGCCAGTAGTATTGGGAGGGGGTTCAATTCACCCCTCCACTTT; CDR3aa: CASSIGRGFNSPLHF
len: 14; abundance: many; v_gene: TRBV19; d_gene: TRBD1; j_gene: TRBJ2-4; CDR3nt: TGTGCCAGTAGTATGACAGGGGGCGTAGACATTCAGTACTTC; CDR3aa: CASSMTGGVDIQYF
len: 15; abundance: NA; v_gene: TRBV5-6; d_gene: TRBD1; j_gene: TRBJ1-5; CDR3nt: TGTGCCAGCAGCCCAGGACAGGGTTTAGGACAGCCCCAGCATTTT; CDR3aa: CASSPGQGLGQPQHF
len: 14; abundance: many; v_gene: TRBV28; d_gene: NA; j_gene: TRBJ2-3; CDR3nt: TGTGCCAGCAGTTTTGGAGGGAACACAGATACGCAGTATTTT; CDR3aa: CASSFGGNTDTQYF
len: 14; abundance: NA; v_gene: TRBV5-5; d_gene: NA; j_gene: TRBJ2-7; CDR3nt: TGTGCCAGCAGCTCAAGGGACATCCTAGGCGAGCAGTACTTC; CDR3aa: CASSSRDILGEQYF
len: 15; abundance: NA; v_gene: TRBV7-7; d_gene: NA; j_gene: TRBJ2-5; CDR3nt: TGTGCTAGCAGCCCCGGTGGCGGGGGCTTAGGGGCCCAGTACTTC; CDR3aa: CASSPGGGGLGAQYF
len: 12; abundance: NA; v_gene: TRBV19; d_gene: NA; j_gene: TRBJ2-5; CDR3nt: TGTGCCAGTTCCAGGGTGAGGGAGACCCAGTACTTC; CDR3aa: CASSRVRETQYF
len: 16; abundance: NA; v_gene: TRBV27; d_gene: NA; j_gene: TRBJ2-7; CDR3nt: TGTGCCAGCAGTCCAATCCGGGACATCCCCCTCTACGAGCAGTACTTC; CDR3aa: CASSPIRDIPLYEQYF
len: 13; abundance: NA; v_gene: TRBV6-5; d_gene: TRBD1; j_gene: TRBJ1-1; CDR3nt: TGTGCCAGCACCCCTCTGCAGGGGGTTGAGGCTTTCTTT; CDR3aa: CASTPLQGVEAFF
len: 14; abundance: NA; v_gene: TRBV4-3; d_gene: NA; j_gene: TRBJ2-3; CDR3nt: TGCGCCAGCAGCCAAGGCCGGGCCTCAGATACGCAGTATTTT; CDR3aa: CASSQGRASDTQYF
len: 14; abundance: NA; v_gene: TRBV5-1; d_gene: NA; j_gene: TRBJ2-7; CDR3nt: TGCGCCAGCAGCTTGGAGACAGGACCCTACGAGCAGTACTTC; CDR3aa: CASSLETGPYEQYF
len: 15; abundance: NA; v_gene: TRBV7-2; d_gene: NA; j_gene: TRBJ2-7; CDR3nt: TGTGCCAGCAGCGATAGCCGGCCCCAGACCTACGAGCAGTACTTC; CDR3aa: CASSDSRPQTYEQYF
len: 15; abundance: NA; v_gene: TRBV11-2; d_gene: NA; j_gene: TRBJ2-7; CDR3nt: TGTGCCAGCAGCCCCCTCGCGGCGGTCCTGAACGAGCAGTACTTC; CDR3aa: CASSPLAAVLNEQYF
len: 16; abundance: NA; v_gene: TRBV5-4; d_gene: TRBD1; j_gene: TRBJ2-2; CDR3nt: TGTGCCAGCAGCTTGAGGGACAGGGCGAAAGCCGGGGAGCTGTTTTTT; CDR3aa: CASSLRDRAKAGELFF
len: 15; abundance: NA; v_gene: TRBV14; d_gene: NA; j_gene: TRBJ2-2; CDR3nt: TGTGCCAGCAGCCAAGATCGGAAGGGGACCGGGGAGCTGTTTTTT; CDR3aa: CASSQDRKGTGELFF
len: 13; abundance: few; v_gene: TRBV4-1; d_gene: NA; j_gene: TRBJ1-4; CDR3nt: TGCGCCAGCAGCCAAGGCCTCGGGGGCAAACTGTTTTTT; CDR3aa: CASSQGLGGKLFF
len: 16; abundance: NA; v_gene: TRBV6-5; d_gene: TRBD2; j_gene: TRBJ2-7; CDR3nt: TGTGCCAGCAGTTACGGACTAGCGGGAGCCTCCTACGAGCAGTACTTC; CDR3aa: CASSYGLAGASYEQYF
len: 18; abundance: NA; v_gene: TRBV4-2; d_gene: NA; j_gene: TRBJ1-3; CDR3nt: TGTGCCAGCAGCCAAGGGGGGTCGGTGCGAGGGACCGGAAACACCATATATTTT; CDR3aa: CASSQGGSVRGTGNTIYF
len: 14; abundance: NA; v_gene: TRBV27; d_gene: NA; j_gene: TRBJ2-2; CDR3nt: TGTGCCAGCACCGGACGGATGAACACCGGGGAGCTGTTTTTT; CDR3aa: CASTGRMNTGELFF